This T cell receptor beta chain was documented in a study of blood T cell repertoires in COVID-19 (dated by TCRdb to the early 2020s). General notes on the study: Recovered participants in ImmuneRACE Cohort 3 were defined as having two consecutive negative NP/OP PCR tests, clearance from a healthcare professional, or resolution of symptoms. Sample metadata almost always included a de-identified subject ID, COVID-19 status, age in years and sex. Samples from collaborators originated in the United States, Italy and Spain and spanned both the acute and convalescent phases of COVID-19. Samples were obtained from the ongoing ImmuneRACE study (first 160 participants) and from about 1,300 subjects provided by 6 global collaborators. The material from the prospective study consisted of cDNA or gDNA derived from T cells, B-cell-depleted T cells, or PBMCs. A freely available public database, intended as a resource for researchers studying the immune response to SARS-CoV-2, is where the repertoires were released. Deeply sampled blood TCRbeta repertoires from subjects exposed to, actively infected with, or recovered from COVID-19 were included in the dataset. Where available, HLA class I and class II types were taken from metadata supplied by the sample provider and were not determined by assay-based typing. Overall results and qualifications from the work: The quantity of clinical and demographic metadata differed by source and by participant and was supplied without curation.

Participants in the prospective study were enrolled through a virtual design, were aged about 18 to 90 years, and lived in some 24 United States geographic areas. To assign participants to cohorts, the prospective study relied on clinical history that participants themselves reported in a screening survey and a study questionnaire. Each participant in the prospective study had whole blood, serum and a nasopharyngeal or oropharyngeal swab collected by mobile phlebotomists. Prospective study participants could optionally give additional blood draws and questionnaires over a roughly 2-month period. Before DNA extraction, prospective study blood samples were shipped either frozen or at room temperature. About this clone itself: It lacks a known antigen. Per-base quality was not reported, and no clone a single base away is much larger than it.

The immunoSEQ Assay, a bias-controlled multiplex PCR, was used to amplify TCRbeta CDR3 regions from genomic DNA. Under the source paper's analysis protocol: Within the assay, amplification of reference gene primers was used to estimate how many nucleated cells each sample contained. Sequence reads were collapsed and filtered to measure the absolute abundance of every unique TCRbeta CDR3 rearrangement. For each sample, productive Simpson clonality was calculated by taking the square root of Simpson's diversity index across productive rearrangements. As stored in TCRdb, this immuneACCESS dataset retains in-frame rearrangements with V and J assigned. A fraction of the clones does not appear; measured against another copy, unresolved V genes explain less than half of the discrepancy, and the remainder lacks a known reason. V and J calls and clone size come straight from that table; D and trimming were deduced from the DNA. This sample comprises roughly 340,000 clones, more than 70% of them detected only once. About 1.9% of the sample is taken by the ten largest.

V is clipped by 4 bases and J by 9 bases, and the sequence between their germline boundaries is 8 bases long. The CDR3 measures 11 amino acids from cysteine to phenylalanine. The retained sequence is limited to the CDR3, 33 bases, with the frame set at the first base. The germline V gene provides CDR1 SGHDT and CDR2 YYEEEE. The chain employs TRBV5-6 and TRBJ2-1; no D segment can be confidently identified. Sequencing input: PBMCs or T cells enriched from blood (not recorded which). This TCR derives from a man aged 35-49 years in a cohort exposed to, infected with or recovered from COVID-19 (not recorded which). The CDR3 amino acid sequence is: CASSITREQFF. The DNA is TGTGCCAGCAGCATTACTCGTGAGCAGTTCTTC.